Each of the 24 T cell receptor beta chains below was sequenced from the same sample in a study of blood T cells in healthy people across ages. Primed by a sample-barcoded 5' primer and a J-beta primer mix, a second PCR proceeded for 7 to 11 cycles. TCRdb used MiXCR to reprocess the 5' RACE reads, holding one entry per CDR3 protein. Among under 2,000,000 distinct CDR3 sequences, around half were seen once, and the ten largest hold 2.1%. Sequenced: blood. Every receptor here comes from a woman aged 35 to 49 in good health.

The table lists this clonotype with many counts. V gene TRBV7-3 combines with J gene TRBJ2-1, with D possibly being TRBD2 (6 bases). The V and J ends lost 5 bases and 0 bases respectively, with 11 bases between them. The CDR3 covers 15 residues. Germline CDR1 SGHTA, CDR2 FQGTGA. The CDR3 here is CASSPPGGSYNEQFF. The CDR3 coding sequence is TGTGCCAGCAGCCCCCCCGGGGGCTCCTACAATGAGCAGTTCTTC.

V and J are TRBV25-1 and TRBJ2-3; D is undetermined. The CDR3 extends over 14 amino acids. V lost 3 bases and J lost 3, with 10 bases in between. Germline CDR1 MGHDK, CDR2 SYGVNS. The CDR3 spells CASSELGYTDTQYF. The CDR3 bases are TGTGCCAGCAGTGAGCTTGGTTATACAGATACGCAGTATTTT.

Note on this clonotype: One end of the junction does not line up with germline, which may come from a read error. CDR3: CASSETGANTGGLFF. The CDR3 region has the DNA TGTGCCAGCAGTGAAACAGGGGCGAACACCGGGGGGCTGTTTTTT. V and J are TRBV25-1 and TRBJ2-2, with D possibly being TRBD1 (7 bases). CDR3 length: 15 residues. Per germline, CDR1 MGHDK and CDR2 SYGVNS.

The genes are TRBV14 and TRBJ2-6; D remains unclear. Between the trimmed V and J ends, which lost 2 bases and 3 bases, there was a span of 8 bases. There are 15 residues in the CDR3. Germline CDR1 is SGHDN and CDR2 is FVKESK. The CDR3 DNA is TGTGCCAGCAGCCAATCCGTGGTTGGGGCCAACGTCCTGACTTTC. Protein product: CASSQSVVGANVLTF.

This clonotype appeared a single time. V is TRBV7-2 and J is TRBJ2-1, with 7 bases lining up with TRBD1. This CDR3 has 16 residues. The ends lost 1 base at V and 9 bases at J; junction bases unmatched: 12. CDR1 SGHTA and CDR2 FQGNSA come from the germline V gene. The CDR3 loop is CASSLGGGREGSEQFF. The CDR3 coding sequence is TGTGCCAGCAGCTTAGGAGGGGGCAGAGAAGGCTCTGAGCAGTTCTTC.

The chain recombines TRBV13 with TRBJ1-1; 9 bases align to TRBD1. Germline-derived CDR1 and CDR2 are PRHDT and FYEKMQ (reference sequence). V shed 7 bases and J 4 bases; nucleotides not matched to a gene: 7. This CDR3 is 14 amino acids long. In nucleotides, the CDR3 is TGTGCCAGCAACCTGGGACAGGGTAGCACTGAAGCTTTCTTT. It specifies CASNLGQGSTEAFF. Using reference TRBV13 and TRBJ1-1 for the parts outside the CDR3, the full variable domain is AAGVIQSPRHLIKEKRETATLKCYPIPRHDTVYWYQQGPGQDPQFLISFYEKMQSDKGSIPDRFSAQQFSDYHSELNMSSLELGDSALYFCASNLGQGSTEAFFGQGTRLTVV.

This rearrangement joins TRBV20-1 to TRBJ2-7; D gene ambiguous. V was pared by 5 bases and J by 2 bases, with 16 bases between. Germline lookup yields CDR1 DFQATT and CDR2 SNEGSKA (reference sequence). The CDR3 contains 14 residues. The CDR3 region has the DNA TGCAGTGCTGAAGGAGTGTTTTGGCCCTACGAGCAGTACTTC. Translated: CSAEGVFWPYEQYF.

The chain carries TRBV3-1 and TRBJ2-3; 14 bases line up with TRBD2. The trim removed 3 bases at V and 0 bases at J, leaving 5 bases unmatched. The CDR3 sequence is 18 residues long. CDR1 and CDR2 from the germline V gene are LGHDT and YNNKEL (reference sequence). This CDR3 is CASSHGLAGGTSTDTQYF. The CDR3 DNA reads TGTGCCAGCAGCCATGGACTAGCGGGGGGTACTAGCACAGATACGCAGTATTTT.

The CDR3 is CASTPWGQGAYGYTF. In nucleotides, the CDR3 is TGTGCCAGCACCCCTTGGGGGCAGGGGGCCTATGGCTACACCTTC. The rearrangement uses TRBV28 and TRBJ1-2; 8 bases map to TRBD1. Unmatched junction bases numbered 11, after V lost 7 bases and J lost 4 bases. In germline, CDR1 is MDHEN, CDR2 SYDVKM. This CDR3 is 15 amino acids long.

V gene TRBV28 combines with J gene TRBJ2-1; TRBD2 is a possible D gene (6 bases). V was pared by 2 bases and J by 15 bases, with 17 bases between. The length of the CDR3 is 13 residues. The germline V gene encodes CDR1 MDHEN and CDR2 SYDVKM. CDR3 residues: CASSLKLAGSLFF. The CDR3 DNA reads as TGTGCCAGCAGTTTAAAACTAGCAGGTTCGTTGTTCTTC. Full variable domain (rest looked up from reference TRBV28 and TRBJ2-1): DVKVTQSSRYLVKRTGEKVFLECVQDMDHENMFWYRQDPGLGLRLIYFSYDVKMKEKGDIPEGYSVSREKKERFSLILESASTNQTSMYLCASSLKLAGSLFFGPGTRLTVL.

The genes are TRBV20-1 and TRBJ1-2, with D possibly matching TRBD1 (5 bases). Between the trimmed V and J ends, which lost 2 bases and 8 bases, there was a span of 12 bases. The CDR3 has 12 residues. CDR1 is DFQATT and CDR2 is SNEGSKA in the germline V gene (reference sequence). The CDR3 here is CSARKGLEGYTF. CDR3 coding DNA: TGCAGTGCTAGAAAGGGACTCGAGGGCTACACCTTC.

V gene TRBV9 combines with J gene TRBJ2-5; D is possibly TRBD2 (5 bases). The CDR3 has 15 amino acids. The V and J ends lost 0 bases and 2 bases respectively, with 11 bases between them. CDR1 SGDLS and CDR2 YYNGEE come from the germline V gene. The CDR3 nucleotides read TGTGCCAGCAGCGTAGTTAGCTCGGGACAAGAGACCCAGTACTTC. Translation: CASSVVSSGQETQYF.

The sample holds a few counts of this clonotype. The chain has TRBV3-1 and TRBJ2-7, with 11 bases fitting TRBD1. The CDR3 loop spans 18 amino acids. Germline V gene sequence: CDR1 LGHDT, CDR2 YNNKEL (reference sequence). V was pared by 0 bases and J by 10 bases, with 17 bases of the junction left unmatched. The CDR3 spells CASSQDWRTGGEVITQYF. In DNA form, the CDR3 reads TGTGCCAGCAGCCAAGATTGGCGGACAGGGGGCGAAGTGATAACCCAGTACTTC.

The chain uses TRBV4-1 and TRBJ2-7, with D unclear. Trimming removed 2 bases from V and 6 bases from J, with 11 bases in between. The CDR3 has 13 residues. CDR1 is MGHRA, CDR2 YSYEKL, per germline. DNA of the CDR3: TGCGCCAGCAGCCAAAGGCTAGGTGGCGAGCAGTACTTC. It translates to CASSQRLGGEQYF.

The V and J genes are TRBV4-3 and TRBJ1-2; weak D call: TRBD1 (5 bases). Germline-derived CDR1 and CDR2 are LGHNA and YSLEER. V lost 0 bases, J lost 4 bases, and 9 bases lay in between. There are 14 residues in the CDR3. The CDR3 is CASSQDAGSYGYTF. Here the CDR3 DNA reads TGCGCCAGCAGCCAAGATGCAGGGAGCTATGGCTACACCTTC.

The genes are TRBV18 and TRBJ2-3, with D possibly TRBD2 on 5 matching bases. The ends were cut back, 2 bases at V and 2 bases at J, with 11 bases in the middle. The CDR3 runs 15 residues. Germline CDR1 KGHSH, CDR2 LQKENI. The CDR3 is CASSPRTGFTDTQYF. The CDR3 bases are TGTGCCAGCTCACCAAGGACGGGATTCACAGATACGCAGTATTTT.

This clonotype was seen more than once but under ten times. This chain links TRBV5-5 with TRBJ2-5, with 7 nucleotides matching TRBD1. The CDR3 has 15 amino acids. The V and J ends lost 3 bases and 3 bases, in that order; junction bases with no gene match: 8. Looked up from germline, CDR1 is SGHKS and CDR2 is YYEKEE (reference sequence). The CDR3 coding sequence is TGTGCCAGCAGCTCCTACAGGGGTGGCGAAGAGACCCAGTACTTC. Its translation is CASSSYRGGEETQYF.

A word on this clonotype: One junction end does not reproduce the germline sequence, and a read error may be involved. The CDR3 sequence is CANSFGQNTGELFF. CDR3 DNA sequence: TGCGCCAACAGCTTTGGGCAAAACACCGGGGAGCTGTTTTTT. This sequence joins TRBV5-1 and TRBJ2-2; no clear D. This CDR3 is built from 14 residues. Per the germline V gene, CDR1 is SGHRS and CDR2 is YFSETQ.

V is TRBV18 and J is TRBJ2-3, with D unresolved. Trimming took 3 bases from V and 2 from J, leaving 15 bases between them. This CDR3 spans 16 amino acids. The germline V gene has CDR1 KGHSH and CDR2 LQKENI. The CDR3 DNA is TGTGCCAGCTCACCCGGATCCAGTACACACACAGATACGCAGTATTTT. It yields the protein CASSPGSSTHTDTQYF.

CDR3 loop: CASSLLGLGCNEQFF. For the CDR3, the DNA is TGTGCCAGCAGCTTACTGGGATTAGGCTGCAATGAGCAGTTCTTC. J is TRBJ2-1 and V is TRBV7-3; no reliable D call. This CDR3 has 15 residues. Germline V lookup: CDR1 SGHTA, CDR2 FQGTGA. The V end lost 2 bases, the J end lost 6 bases, and 14 bases lay between the germline ends.

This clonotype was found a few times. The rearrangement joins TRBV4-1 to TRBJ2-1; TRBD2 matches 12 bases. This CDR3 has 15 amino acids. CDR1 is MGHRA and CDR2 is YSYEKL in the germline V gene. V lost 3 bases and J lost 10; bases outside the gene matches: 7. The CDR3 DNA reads TGCGCCAGCAGCCAGCTAGCGGGGGGGCCTGGAGAGCAGTTCTTC. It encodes CASSQLAGGPGEQFF.

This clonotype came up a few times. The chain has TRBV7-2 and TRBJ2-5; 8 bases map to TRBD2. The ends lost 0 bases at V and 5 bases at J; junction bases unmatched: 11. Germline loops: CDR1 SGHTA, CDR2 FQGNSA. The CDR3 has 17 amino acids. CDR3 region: CASSLARRGGLRETQYF. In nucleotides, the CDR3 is TGTGCCAGCAGCTTAGCTCGACGGGGGGGTCTTCGGGAGACCCAGTACTTC. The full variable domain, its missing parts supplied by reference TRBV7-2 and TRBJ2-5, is GAGVSQSPSNKVTEKGKDVELRCDPISGHTALYWYRQSLGQGLEFLIYFQGNSAPDKSGLPSDRFSAERTGGSVSTLTIQRTQQEDSAVYLCASSLARRGGLRETQYFGPGTRLLVL.

Here the CDR3 DNA reads TGTGCCAGCATCGGGACGGTGCTCCACTTT. Translated, it gives CASIGTVLHF. The V and J genes are TRBV7-9 and TRBJ1-6; D possibly corresponds to TRBD1 (5 bases). The V gene's germline CDR1 is SEHNR and CDR2 FQNEAQ (reference sequence). This CDR3 comprises 10 residues. V gave up 7 bases and J gave up 16 bases, with 11 bases separating them.

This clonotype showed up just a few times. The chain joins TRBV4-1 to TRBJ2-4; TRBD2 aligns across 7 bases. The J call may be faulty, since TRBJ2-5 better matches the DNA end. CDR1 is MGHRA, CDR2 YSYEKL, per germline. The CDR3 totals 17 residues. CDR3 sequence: CASSQVLGAGRKETQYF. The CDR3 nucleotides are TGCGCCAGCAGCCAAGTGTTAGGAGCGGGGAGGAAAGAGACCCAGTACTTC.